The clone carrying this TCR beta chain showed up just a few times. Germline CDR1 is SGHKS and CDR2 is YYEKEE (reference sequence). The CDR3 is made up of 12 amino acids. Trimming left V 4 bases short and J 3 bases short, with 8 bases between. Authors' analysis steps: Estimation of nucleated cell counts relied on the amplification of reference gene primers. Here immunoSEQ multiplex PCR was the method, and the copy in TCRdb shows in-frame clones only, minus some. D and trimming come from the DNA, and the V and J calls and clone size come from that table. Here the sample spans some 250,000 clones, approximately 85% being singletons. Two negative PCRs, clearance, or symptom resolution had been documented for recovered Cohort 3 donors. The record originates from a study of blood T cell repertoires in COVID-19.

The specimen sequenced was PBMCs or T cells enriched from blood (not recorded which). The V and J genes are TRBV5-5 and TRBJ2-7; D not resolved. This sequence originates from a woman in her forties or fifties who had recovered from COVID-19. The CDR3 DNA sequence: TGTGCCAGCAGCCAATTTCACTACGAGCAGTACTTC. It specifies CASSQFHYEQYF. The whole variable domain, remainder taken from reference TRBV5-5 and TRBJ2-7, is DAGVTQSPTHLIKTRGQQVTLRCSPISGHKSVSWYQQVLGQGPQFIFQYYEKEERGRGNFPDRFSARQFPNYSSELNVNALLLGDSALYLCASSQFHYEQYFGPGTRLTVT.